Listed here are 3 T cell receptor beta chains from one sample, sequenced in a study of T cell responses to AZD1222 COVID-19 vaccine. Profiling relied on immunoSEQ multiplex PCR, and the TCRdb table lists in-frame clones only, not all of them. The data contain under 45,000 clones, 80% to 90% of them singletons. Sequencing was performed on peripheral blood, taken 28 days after the second dose of the MenACWY control vaccine. Source of these receptors: an adult who received the MenACWY meningococcal vaccine as a control.

The genes are TRBV24-1 and TRBJ2-7; D is unresolved. There are 12 residues in the CDR3. The germline gives CDR1 KGHDR, CDR2 SFDVKD. V dropped 5 bases and J dropped 6 bases, with 10 bases sitting between them. The CDR3 DNA sequence: TGTGCCACCAGTGCCGGTCCGGGCGAGCAGTACTTC. It yields the protein CATSAGPGEQYF.

The chain links TRBV30 to TRBJ2-7, with D perhaps TRBD2 (7 bases). Germline CDR1 GTSNPN, CDR2 SVGIG (reference sequence). Trimming stripped 2 bases from V and 2 bases from J, with 13 bases between. The CDR3 has 14 amino acids. CDR3 nucleotide sequence: TGTGCCTGGAGTAAGGGGGGGGAACCCTACGAGCAGTACTTC. It specifies CAWSKGGEPYEQYF.

The J gene is TRBJ1-2, the V gene TRBV6-5; D is perhaps TRBD1 (5 bases). This CDR3 is 14 amino acids long. Trimming removed 1 base at V and 2 bases at J, with 8 bases between. CDR1 MNHEY and CDR2 SVGAGI come from the germline V gene. CDR3 bases: TGTGCCAGCAGTTACTTTCCAGGGAACTATGGCTACACCTTC. Its translation: CASSYFPGNYGYTF.